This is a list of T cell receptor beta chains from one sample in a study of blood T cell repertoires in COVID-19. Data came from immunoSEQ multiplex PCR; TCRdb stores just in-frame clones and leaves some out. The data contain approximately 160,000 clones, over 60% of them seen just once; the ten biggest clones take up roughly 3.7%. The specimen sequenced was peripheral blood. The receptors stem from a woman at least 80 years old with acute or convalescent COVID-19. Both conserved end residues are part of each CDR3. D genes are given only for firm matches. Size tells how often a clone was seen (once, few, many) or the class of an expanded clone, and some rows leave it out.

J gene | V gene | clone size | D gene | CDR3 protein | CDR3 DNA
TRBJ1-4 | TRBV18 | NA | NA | CASSPGATNEKLFF | TGTGCCAGCTCACCGGGAGCAACTAATGAAAAACTGTTTTTT
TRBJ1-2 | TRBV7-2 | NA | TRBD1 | CASSMDRSNYGYTF | TGTGCCAGCAGCATGGACAGGTCTAACTATGGCTACACCTTC
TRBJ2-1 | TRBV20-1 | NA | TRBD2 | CSASRLAGGYNEQFF | TGCAGTGCTAGTCGGCTAGCGGGAGGGTACAATGAGCAGTTCTTC
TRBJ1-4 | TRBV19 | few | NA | CASSLGDAREKLFF | TGTGCCAGTAGTCTCGGGGATGCGCGGGAAAAACTGTTTTTT
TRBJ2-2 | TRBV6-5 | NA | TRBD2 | CASTRLAGTTGELFF | TGTGCCAGCACCAGACTAGCGGGAACCACCGGGGAGCTGTTTTTT
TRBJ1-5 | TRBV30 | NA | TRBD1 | CAWSLGQVDQPQHF | TGTGCCTGGAGTCTGGGACAGGTGGATCAGCCCCAGCATTTT
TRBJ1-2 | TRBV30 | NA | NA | CAWSRTAFYGYTF | TGTGCCTGGAGTAGGACAGCCTTCTATGGCTACACCTTC
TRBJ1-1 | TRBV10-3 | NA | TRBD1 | CAISDPRGEDTEAFF | TGTGCCATCAGTGACCCCAGGGGGGAGGACACTGAAGCTTTCTTT
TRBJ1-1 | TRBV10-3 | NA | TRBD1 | CAISGTGANTEAFF | TGTGCCATCAGTGGGACAGGTGCGAACACTGAAGCTTTCTTT
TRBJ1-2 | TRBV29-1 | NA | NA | CSVVRAGLPGYTF | TGCAGCGTTGTTCGGGCGGGACTGCCTGGCTACACCTTC
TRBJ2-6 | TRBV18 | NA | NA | CASSPRISGANVLTF | TGTGCCAGCTCACCCAGGATCTCTGGGGCCAACGTCCTGACTTTC
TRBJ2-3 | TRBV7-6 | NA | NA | CASSRGATSLGTDTQYF | TGTGCCAGCAGCCGAGGCGCTACTAGCCTTGGCACAGATACGCAGTATTTT
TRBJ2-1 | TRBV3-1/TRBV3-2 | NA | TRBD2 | CASSQEGGRANEQFF | TGTGCCAGCAGCCAAGAAGGCGGGAGGGCCAATGAGCAGTTCTTC
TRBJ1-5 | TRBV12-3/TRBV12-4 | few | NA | CASSLGSNQPQHF | TGTGCCAGCAGTTTGGGCAGCAATCAGCCCCAGCATTTT
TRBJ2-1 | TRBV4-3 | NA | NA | CASSQDSYNEQFF | TGCGCCAGCAGCCAGGACAGCTACAATGAGCAGTTCTTC
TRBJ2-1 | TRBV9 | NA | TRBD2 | CASSVTGSGRNEQFF | TGTGCCAGCAGCGTAACGGGTAGCGGGAGAAATGAGCAGTTCTTC
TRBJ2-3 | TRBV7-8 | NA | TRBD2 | CASSLGLARTDTQYF | TGTGCCAGCAGCCTAGGACTAGCGAGAACAGATACGCAGTATTTT
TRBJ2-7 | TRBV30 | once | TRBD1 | CAWSTGGFVYEQYF | TGTGCCTGGAGTACAGGGGGTTTCGTCTACGAGCAGTACTTC
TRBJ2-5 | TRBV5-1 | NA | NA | CASSLRGNQETQYF | TGCGCCAGCAGCTTACGAGGGAACCAAGAGACCCAGTACTTC
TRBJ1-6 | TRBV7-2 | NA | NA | CASSVQGDANSPLHF | TGTGCCAGCAGCGTACAGGGAGACGCAAATTCACCCCTCCACTTT
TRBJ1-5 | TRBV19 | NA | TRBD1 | CASSIWTGTISQPQHF | TGTGCCAGTAGTATTTGGACAGGGACTATTAGTCAGCCCCAGCATTTT
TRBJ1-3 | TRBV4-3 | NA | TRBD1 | CASSQGTGLGDTIYF | TGCGCCAGCAGCCAGGGGACAGGCCTAGGGGACACCATATATTTT
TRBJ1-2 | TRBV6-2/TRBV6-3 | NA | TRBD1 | CASSPRPGQGNYGYTF | TGTGCCAGCAGTCCGCGCCCTGGACAGGGGAACTATGGCTACACCTTC
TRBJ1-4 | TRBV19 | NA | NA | CASNQNSATNEKLFF | TGTGCCAGTAACCAAAACAGTGCAACTAATGAAAAACTGTTTTTT
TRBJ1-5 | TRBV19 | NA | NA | CASSGSAFRGNQPQHF | TGTGCCAGTAGTGGTTCCGCGTTTCGGGGCAATCAGCCCCAGCATTTT
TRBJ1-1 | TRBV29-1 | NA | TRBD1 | CSVIEAGTGKNTEAFF | TGCAGCGTGATTGAAGCCGGGACAGGGAAGAACACTGAAGCTTTCTTT
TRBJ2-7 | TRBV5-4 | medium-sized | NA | CASSYGEAGSSYEQYF | TGTGCCAGCAGCTATGGAGAGGCCGGGAGCTCCTACGAGCAGTACTTC
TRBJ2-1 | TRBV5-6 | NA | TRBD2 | CASSLVTSPRGEQFF | TGTGCCAGCAGCTTGGTGACTAGCCCTCGCGGGGAGCAGTTCTTC
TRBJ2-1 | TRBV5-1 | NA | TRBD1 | CASSLGPGTGGHNEQFF | TGCGCCAGCAGCTTGGGCCCCGGGACAGGGGGTCACAATGAGCAGTTCTTC
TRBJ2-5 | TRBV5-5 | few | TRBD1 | CASSGKGAPPEETQYF | TGTGCCAGCAGCGGAAAGGGGGCTCCCCCCGAAGAGACCCAGTACTTC
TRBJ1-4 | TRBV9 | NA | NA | CASSVVGGIGEKLFF | TGTGCCAGCAGCGTAGTCGGGGGAATAGGCGAAAAACTGTTTTTT
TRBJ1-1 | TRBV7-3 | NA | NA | CASSPQRAEAFF | TGTGCCAGCAGCCCGCAAAGAGCTGAAGCTTTCTTT
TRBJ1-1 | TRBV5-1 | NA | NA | CASSPTLTANTEAFF | TGCGCCAGCAGCCCAACCCTGACAGCGAACACTGAAGCTTTCTTT
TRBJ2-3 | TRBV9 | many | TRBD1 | CASSVRDRGPDTQYF | TGTGCCAGCAGCGTCCGGGACAGGGGACCAGATACGCAGTATTTT
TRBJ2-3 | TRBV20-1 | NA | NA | CSASTAGRTDTQYF | TGCAGTGCTAGTACCGCGGGGCGCACAGATACGCAGTATTTT
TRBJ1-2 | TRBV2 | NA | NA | CASSEAGRVEGYTF | TGTGCCAGCAGTGAAGCGGGCAGGGTAGAGGGCTACACCTTC
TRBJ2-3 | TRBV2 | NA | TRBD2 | CASSGLAGGGDTQYF | TGTGCCAGCAGTGGACTAGCGGGGGGTGGAGATACGCAGTATTTT
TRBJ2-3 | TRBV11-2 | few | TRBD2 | CASSAGTWEGRESDTQYF | TGTGCCAGCAGCGCAGGCACGTGGGAGGGCCGGGAGTCAGATACGCAGTATTTT
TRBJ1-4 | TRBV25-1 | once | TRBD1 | CASSDRGMTRRNEKLFF | TGTGCCAGCAGTGACAGGGGGATGACCCGCCGTAATGAAAAACTGTTTTTT
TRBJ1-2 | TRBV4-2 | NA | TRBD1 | CASSPPGTARGYTF | TGTGCCAGCAGCCCGCCCGGGACAGCGAGGGGCTACACCTTC
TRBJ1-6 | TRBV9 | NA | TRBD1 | CASSIADRVSPLHF | TGTGCCAGCAGCATCGCCGACAGGGTTTCACCCCTCCACTTT
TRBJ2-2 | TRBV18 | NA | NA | CASSPPTDTGELFF | TGTGCCAGCTCACCTCCAACAGACACCGGGGAGCTGTTTTTT
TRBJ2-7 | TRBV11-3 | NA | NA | CASSPATGNYEQYF | TGTGCCAGCAGCCCCGCCACCGGGAACTACGAGCAGTACTTC
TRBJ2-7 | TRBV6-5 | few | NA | CASSYSQGTYEQYF | TGTGCCAGCAGTTACTCGCAGGGTACCTACGAGCAGTACTTC
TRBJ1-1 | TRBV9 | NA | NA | CASSVVAGAGEAFF | TGTGCCAGCAGCGTAGTCGCGGGGGCTGGTGAAGCTTTCTTT
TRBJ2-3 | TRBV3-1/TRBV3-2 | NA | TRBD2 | CASSQAGGSNLADTQYF | TGTGCCAGCAGCCAAGCGGGAGGCTCAAATCTGGCAGATACGCAGTATTTT
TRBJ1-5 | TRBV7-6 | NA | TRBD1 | CASSEGQGRNQPQHF | TGTGCCAGCAGCGAAGGACAGGGGAGGAATCAGCCCCAGCATTTT
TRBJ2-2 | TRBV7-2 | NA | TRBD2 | CASSLAKGLAGAKISGELFF | TGTGCCAGCAGCTTAGCTAAAGGACTAGCGGGAGCTAAAATTTCCGGGGAGCTGTTTTTT
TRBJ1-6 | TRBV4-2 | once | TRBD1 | CASSQGGQGTSPLHF | TGTGCCAGCAGCCAAGGGGGACAGGGGACTTCACCCCTCCACTTT
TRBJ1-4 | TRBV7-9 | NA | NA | CASSLAGQTEKLFF | TGTGCCAGCAGCTTAGCCGGACAGACTGAAAAACTGTTTTTT
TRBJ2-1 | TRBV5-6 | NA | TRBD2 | CASSWTSGVYNEQFF | TGTGCCAGCAGTTGGACTAGCGGAGTTTACAATGAGCAGTTCTTC
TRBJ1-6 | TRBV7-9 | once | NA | CASSLDGTYNSPLHF | TGTGCCAGCAGCTTAGATGGGACATATAATTCACCCCTCCACTTT
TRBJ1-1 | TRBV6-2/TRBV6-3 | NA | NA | CASSYGGTGWNTEAFF | TGTGCCAGCAGTTACGGGGGGACGGGTTGGAACACTGAAGCTTTCTTT
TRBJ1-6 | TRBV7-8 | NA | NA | CASKTRGGNNSPLHF | TGTGCCAGCAAAACAAGGGGAGGGAACAATTCACCCCTCCACTTT